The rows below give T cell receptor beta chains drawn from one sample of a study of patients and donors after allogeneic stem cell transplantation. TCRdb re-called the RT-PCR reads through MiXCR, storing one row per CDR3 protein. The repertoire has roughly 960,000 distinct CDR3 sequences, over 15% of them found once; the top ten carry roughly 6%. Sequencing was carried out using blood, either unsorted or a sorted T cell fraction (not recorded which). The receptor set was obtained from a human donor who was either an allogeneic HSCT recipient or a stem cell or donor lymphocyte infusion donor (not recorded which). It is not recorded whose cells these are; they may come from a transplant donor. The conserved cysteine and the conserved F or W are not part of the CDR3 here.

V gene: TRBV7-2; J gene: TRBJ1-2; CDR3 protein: ASSLPRRLYGYT
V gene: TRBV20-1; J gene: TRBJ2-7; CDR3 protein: SARDQNRGREQY
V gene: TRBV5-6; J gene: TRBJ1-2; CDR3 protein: ASSLSGRYGYT
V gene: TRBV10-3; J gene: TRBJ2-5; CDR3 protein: AISGGTGGVQETQY
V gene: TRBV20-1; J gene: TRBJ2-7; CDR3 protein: SASDGGYEQY
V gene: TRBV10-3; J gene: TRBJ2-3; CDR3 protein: AISERGVFSDTQY
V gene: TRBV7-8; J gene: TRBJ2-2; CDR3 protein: ASSPPEAGRSGELF
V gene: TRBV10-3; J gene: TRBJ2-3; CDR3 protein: ASHLAGGSTDTQY
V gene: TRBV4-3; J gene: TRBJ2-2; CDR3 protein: ASSQDKGAANTGELF
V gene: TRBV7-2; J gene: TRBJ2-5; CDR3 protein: ASSPRLAGGVETQY
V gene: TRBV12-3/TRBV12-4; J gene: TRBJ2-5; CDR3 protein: ASSLGTGQETQY
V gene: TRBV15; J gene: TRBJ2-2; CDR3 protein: ATSRDGGQGAGELF
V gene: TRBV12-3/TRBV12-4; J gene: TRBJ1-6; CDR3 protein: ASSLGGHVGSPLH
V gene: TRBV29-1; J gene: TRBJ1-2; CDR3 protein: SVVGYGYT
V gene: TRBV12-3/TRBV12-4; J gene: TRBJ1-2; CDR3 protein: ASSSRTVSGYT
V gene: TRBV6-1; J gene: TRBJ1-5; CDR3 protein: ASSRKGYSNQPQH
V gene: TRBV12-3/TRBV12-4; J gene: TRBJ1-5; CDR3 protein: ASSLLTVNQPQH
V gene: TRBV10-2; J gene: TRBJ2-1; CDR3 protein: ASSESGGPGQGRLLSYNEQF
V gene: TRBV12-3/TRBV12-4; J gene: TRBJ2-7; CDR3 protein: TGQSRSWQY
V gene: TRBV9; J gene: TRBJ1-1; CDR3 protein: ASSPRQTGEAF
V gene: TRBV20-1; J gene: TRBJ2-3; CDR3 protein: SAVLSGRTSTDTQY
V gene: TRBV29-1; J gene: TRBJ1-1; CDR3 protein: SDLGRMNTEAF
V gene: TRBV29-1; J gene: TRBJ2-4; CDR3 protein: SVEGLAEAKNIQY
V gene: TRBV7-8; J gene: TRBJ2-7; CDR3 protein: ASSFLPGGPSSYEQY
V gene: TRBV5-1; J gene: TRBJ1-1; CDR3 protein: ASSSGAGFNEAF
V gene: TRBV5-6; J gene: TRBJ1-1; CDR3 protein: ASSRGDRGPYTEAF
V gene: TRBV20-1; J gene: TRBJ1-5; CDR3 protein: SALRQAVSNQPQH
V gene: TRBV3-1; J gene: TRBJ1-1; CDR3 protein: ASSQRVTNTEAF
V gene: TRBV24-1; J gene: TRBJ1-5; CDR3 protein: ATRAGGVNQPQH
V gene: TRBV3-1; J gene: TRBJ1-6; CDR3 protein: ASRRGGDGSPLH
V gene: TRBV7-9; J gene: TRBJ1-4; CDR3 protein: ASSYPTKEEKLF
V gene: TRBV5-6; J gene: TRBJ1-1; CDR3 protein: ASSLLFLGSPEAF
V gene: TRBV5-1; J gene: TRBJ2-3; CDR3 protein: ASSLSPGQGSEDTQY
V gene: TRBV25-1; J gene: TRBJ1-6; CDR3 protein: ASKGGSDNSPLH
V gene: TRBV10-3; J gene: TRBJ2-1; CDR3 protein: AISESIGNEQF
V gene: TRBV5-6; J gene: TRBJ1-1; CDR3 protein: ASSLVQASEAF
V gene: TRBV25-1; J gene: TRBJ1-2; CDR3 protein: ASSDYLGGREGYT
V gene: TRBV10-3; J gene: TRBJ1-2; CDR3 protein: AISDVGYGYT
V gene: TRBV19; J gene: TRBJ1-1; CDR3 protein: ASSPRNRRTEAF
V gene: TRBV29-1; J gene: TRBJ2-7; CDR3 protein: SVGSGNEQY
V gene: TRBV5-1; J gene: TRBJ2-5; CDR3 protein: ASSLANQGSQY
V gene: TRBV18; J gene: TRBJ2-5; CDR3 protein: ASSPSALATRETQY
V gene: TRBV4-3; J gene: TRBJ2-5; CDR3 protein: ASSQELAGGDSRKETQY
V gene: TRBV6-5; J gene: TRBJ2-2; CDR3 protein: ASSQGFGELF
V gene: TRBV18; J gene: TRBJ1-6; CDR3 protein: ASSPLGQGDSNSPLH
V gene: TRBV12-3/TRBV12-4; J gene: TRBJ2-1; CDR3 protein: ASSLIRRDEQF
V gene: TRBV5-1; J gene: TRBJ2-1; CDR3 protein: ASSPLGQVPNEQF
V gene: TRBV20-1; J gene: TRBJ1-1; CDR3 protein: SAREPTLNTEAF
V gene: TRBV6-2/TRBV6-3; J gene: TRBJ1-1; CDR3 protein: ASSYGVEAF
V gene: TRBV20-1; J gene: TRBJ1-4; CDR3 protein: SASPPRDRGFSNEKLF
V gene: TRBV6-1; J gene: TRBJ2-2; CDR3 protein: ASRQTSGSANTGELF
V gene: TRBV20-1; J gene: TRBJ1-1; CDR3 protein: SARAAGGSTEAF